The 21 T cell receptor beta chains presented below share a single source sample, sequenced in a study of blood T cell repertoires in COVID-19. The assay was immunoSEQ multiplex PCR, and TCRdb's table has in-frame clones only and misses some. Of roughly 220,000 clones in the sample, almost 90% were seen once. The sample taken for sequencing was PBMCs or T cells enriched from blood (not recorded which). Source of these receptors: a man aged 30-40 years who had been exposed to COVID-19.

The V and J genes are TRBV4-2 and TRBJ2-5; 7 bases agree with TRBD2. There are 14 residues in the CDR3. V lost 4 bases to trimming and J lost 9 bases; unmatched junction nucleotides: 11. Germline-derived CDR1 and CDR2 are LGHNA and YNFKEQ. The chain's CDR3 is CASSLTDPGGAQYF. The CDR3 nucleotides are TGTGCCAGCAGCCTTACCGACCCTGGGGGGGCCCAGTACTTC.

The chain links TRBV27 to TRBJ1-6; the match to TRBD1 covers 10 bases. Germline values: CDR1 MNHEY, CDR2 SMNVEV (reference sequence). Trimming cost V 6 bases and J 7 bases; bases outside gene matches: 6. This CDR3 region has 15 residues. The CDR3 nucleotides read TGTGCCAGCAGCCCGGGACAGGGGTTAAATTCACCCCTCCACTTT. Amino acids: CASSPGQGLNSPLHF.

The chain joins TRBV3-1 (or the pseudogene TRBV3-2) to TRBJ1-4; possible D gene TRBD1, 5 bases. The CDR3 covers 13 residues. CDR1 and CDR2 (germline): LGHDT, YNNKEL (reference sequence). The V gene lost 8 bases and the J gene lost 7 bases, with 14 bases spanning the gap. The DNA of the CDR3 is TGTGCCAGCCAAGTAGGCGGGGGTGAAAAACTGTTTTTT. This translates into CASQVGGGEKLFF.

This rearrangement joins TRBV19 to TRBJ1-5; no reliable D call. From germline, CDR1 is LNHDA and CDR2 SQIVND (reference sequence). V lost 3 bases and J lost 1, with 10 bases in between. The CDR3 has 15 amino acids. Here the CDR3 reads CASSMGGSSNQPQHF. CDR3 coding DNA: TGTGCCAGTAGTATGGGAGGGTCCAGCAATCAGCCCCAGCATTTT.

The chain has TRBV30 and TRBJ1-2; a weak D match, TRBD1 (6 bases). The CDR3 is 13 amino acids. Trimming stripped 5 bases from V and 2 bases from J, with 12 bases between. Germline assignment: CDR1 GTSNPN and CDR2 SVGIG (reference sequence). The CDR3, as DNA: TGTGCCTGGGGGCCAAGGGGGAACTATGGCTACACCTTC. It is translated as CAWGPRGNYGYTF. Supplemented by reference TRBV30 and TRBJ1-2, the full variable domain reads SQTIHQWPATLVQPVGSPLSLECTVEGTSNPNLYWYRQAAGRGLQLLFYSVGIGQISSEVPQNLSASRPQDRQFILSSKKLLLSDSGFYLCAWGPRGNYGYTFGSGTRLTVV.

The rearrangement uses TRBV2 and TRBJ2-3; TRBD2 is a possible D gene (5 bases). With 6 bases removed from V and 5 bases from J, the gap between germline ends came to 12 bases. From germline, CDR1 is SNHLY and CDR2 FYNNEI. CDR3 length: 13 residues. The CDR3 nucleotides are TGTGCCAGCAGGGGCCTACGGGAAGATACGCAGTATTTT. It translates to CASRGLREDTQYF.

In this sample, this clone turned up once. This chain connects TRBV6-5 to TRBJ2-7, with D maybe TRBD1 (5 bases). The CDR3 is 11 residues long. Per germline, CDR1 MNHEY and CDR2 SVGAGI. Trimming took 8 bases from V and 3 from J, leaving 8 bases between them. CDR3 sequence: CASRQLYEQYF. Here the CDR3 DNA reads TGTGCCAGCCGACAGCTCTACGAGCAGTACTTC.

The count of this clone is one. This chain uses TRBV12-3 or TRBV12-4 with TRBJ2-7; a possible D gene is TRBD1 (6 bases). V lost 7 bases and J 6 bases, leaving 13 bases between the germline ends. The CDR3 runs 12 residues. The CDR3 sequence is CASKREGGEQYF. The CDR3 DNA sequence: TGTGCCAGCAAAAGAGAAGGGGGCGAGCAGTACTTC.

V is TRBV5-6 and J is TRBJ2-7; tentatively, D is TRBD2 (5 bases). Germline values: CDR1 SGHDT, CDR2 YYEEEE. The V end was cut by 5 bases, the J end by 0 bases, with 12 bases between. The CDR3 length is 14 residues. The CDR3 sequence is CASSPGLFSYEQYF. CDR3 DNA: TGTGCCAGCAGTCCAGGACTCTTCTCCTACGAGCAGTACTTC.

V and J are TRBV10-3 and TRBJ2-2, with a possible D match to TRBD1 (6 bases). The CDR3 loop spans 14 amino acids. Germline CDR1 ENHRY, CDR2 SYGVKD. Deletions cut 10 bases from V and 6 bases from J, with 18 bases between. CDR3 nucleotides: TGTGCCACCTCGGGCCAGGGGATGGCCGGGGAGCTGTTTTTT. It codes for CATSGQGMAGELFF.

The chain recombines TRBV6-2 or TRBV6-3 with TRBJ1-1; possibly TRBD1 for D (5 bases). Germline CDR1 is MNHEY and CDR2 is SVGEGT. The CDR3 sequence is 12 residues long. The V end lost 5 bases, the J end lost 11 bases, and 15 bases lay between the germline ends. The CDR3: CASSLTGNKAFF. CDR3 bases: TGTGCCAGCAGTCTAACAGGAAACAAGGCTTTCTTT.

V gene TRBV7-9 combines with J gene TRBJ2-7, with 9 nucleotides matching TRBD1. Germline CDR1 SEHNR, CDR2 FQNEAQ (reference sequence). The CDR3 is made up of 16 amino acids. With 1 base clipped from V and 3 bases from J, the junction kept 7 bases outside the gene matches. In nucleotides, the CDR3 is TGTGCCAGCAGCTTAGGATCCGGGACAGGGCACTACGAGCAGTACTTC. Translated, it gives CASSLGSGTGHYEQYF.

This clone was seen once. The chain couples TRBV3-1 (or the pseudogene TRBV3-2) to TRBJ2-1; 10 nucleotides match TRBD1. Germline V gene lookup returns CDR1 LGHDT and CDR2 YNNKEL (reference sequence). The CDR3 covers 17 residues. With V trimmed by 1 base and J by 5 bases, 8 bases remained unmatched. This chain's CDR3 is CASSQGISGTGDNEQFF. The DNA for the CDR3 is TGTGCCAGCAGCCAAGGCATTTCCGGGACAGGGGACAATGAGCAGTTCTTC.

The chain joins TRBV3-1 (or the pseudogene TRBV3-2) to TRBJ2-7, with 8 nucleotides matching TRBD2. With V trimmed by 1 base and J by 4 bases, 15 bases remained unmatched. CDR1 is LGHDT and CDR2 is YNNKEL in the germline V gene (reference sequence). CDR3 size: 18 residues. This CDR3 is CASSQGLPGGGIAYEQYF. The CDR3 DNA reads as TGTGCCAGCAGCCAAGGCCTCCCCGGGGGGGGAATAGCGTACGAGCAGTACTTC.

The rearrangement links TRBV27 to TRBJ2-7; TRBD1 aligns across 7 bases. The CDR3 contains 13 residues. The V gene's germline CDR1 is MNHEY and CDR2 SMNVEV (reference sequence). V lost 5 bases and J lost 2; bases outside the gene matches: 3. CDR3 nucleotide sequence: TGTGCCAGCAGTCGGACAGGAGCCTACGAGCAGTACTTC. Protein product: CASSRTGAYEQYF.

The chain joins TRBV1 to TRBJ2-1; the DNA was not used to check the table's D call, TRBD2. TRBV1 is deemed a pseudogene. The length of the CDR3 is 14 residues. CDR3 sequence reads: CTSSQDPELSEQFF. As DNA, the CDR3 is TGCACCAGCAGCCAAGATCCCGAGCTATCCGAGCAGTTCTTC.

The rearrangement links TRBV5-4 to TRBJ2-7; TRBD2 aligns across 7 bases. V lost 1 base to trimming and J lost 3 bases; unmatched junction nucleotides: 7. The CDR3 is made up of 15 amino acids. Per the germline V gene, CDR1 is SGHNT and CDR2 is YYREEE (reference sequence). The CDR3 region has the DNA TGTGCCAGCAGCTTGTGGGCGGGGGTTGACTACGAGCAGTACTTC. Its translation is CASSLWAGVDYEQYF.

The chain carries TRBV6-6 and TRBJ2-3; 7 bases agree with TRBD2. Germline V gene lookup returns CDR1 MNHNY and CDR2 SVGAGI (reference sequence). J was trimmed by 1 base and V by 1 base; bases with no gene match: 2. The length of the CDR3 is 15 residues. In nucleotides, the CDR3 is TGTGCCAGCAGTTACTTGGGGAGGGGCACAGATACGCAGTATTTT. This translates into CASSYLGRGTDTQYF.

The chain couples TRBV3-1 (or the pseudogene TRBV3-2) to TRBJ1-1; D perhaps matches TRBD1 (5 bases). In germline, CDR1 is LGHDT, CDR2 YNNKEL (reference sequence). CDR3 size: 12 residues. V dropped 4 bases and J dropped 10 bases, with 13 bases sitting between them. Here the CDR3 DNA reads TGTGCCAGCAGCCTATTATCCGGGGGAGCTTTCTTT. Amino acids: CASSLLSGGAFF.

This sequence joins TRBV18 and TRBJ1-2, with 7 bases that match TRBD1. Per germline, CDR1 KGHSH and CDR2 LQKENI. V lost 6 bases and J lost 1; bases outside the gene matches: 2. This CDR3 region has 13 residues. DNA for the CDR3: TGTGCCAGCTCCAACAGGGGTAACTATGGCTACACCTTC. Protein product: CASSNRGNYGYTF. Together with reference TRBV18 and TRBJ1-2, the CDR3 gives the full variable domain: NAGVMQNPRHLVRRRGQEARLRCSPMKGHSHVYWYRQLPEEGLKFMVYLQKENIIDESGMPKERFSAEFPKEGPSILRIQQVVRGDSAAYFCASSNRGNYGYTFGSGTRLTVV.

To note about this clone: One end of the junction is discordant with germline, which a read error may explain. The chain joins TRBV7-2 to TRBJ1-5; D uncertain. The CDR3 contains 13 residues. Germline loops: CDR1 SGHTA, CDR2 FQGNSA. The CDR3 DNA is TGTGCCAGCAGCTCACGCACGGGTCAGACCCAGCATTTT. This encodes CASSSRTGQTQHF.